The rows below give T cell receptor beta chains drawn from one sample of a study of tumor-infiltrating lymphocytes in primary liver carcinoma. Using its own MiXCR run on the multiplex PCR reads, TCRdb lists one record per CDR3 protein. This table has 50,000 to 60,000 distinct CDR3 sequences, about 78% appearing once. Sequencing was done on a sample of liver tumor tissue from sampling region 5. These receptor sequences come from a man between 35 and 55 years old with primary liver carcinoma and hepatitis B virus infection. The CDR3 runs from the conserved cysteine through the conserved F or W. A D gene is named only where the DNA matches it firmly. The listing skips clone size in some rows; elsewhere it reads once, few, many or a size class.

TGTGCCAGCAACTCTGGACTAGCGGGAGTCGTGCAGTACTTC,CASNSGLAGVVQYF,TRBV11-2,.,TRBJ2-7,TRBD2
TGTGCCAGCAGCGTAGACGGGCTAGCGGGAGTATATGAGCAGTTCTTC,CASSVDGLAGVYEQFF,TRBV9,.,TRBJ2-1,TRBD2
TGCGCCAGCTGCTTGGCAGGAGCGGGAGGCCTCTACGAGCAGTACTTC,CASCLAGAGGLYEQYF,TRBV5-1,.,TRBJ2-7,TRBD2
TGTGCCTCACAGGGGATTATGAACAGTGAAGCTTTCTTT,CASQGIMNSEAFF,TRBV30,.,TRBJ1-1,TRBD1
TGCGGCGCCATGACATCTGTGATCGGCACTCCCTACGAGCAGTACTTC,CGAMTSVIGTPYEQYF,TRBV29-1,.,TRBJ2-7,.
TGTGCCAGCACACCCACTAGCGGGAAAACTAAAGGGAGACCCCAGTACTTC,CASTPTSGKTKGRPQYF,TRBV5-4,.,TRBJ2-5,TRBD2
TGTGCCAGCACTTTCGACAGGGGGGCCTCCAATCAGCTCCAGCATTTT,CASTFDRGASNQLQHF,TRBV28,.,TRBJ1-5,TRBD1
TGTGCCAGCAGCTTCGCCGGCCCCAACAGTGAACAGTTCTTC,CASSFAGPNSEQFF,TRBV11-3,.,TRBJ2-1,.
TGTGCCAGCTCCCTCGGCGCAGAGCAGTACTTC,CASSLGAEQYF,TRBV12-3/TRBV12-4,.,TRBJ2-7,.
TGCAGCGTCACCCGGGACGTGGCATACAATGAGCAGTTCTTC,CSVTRDVAYNEQFF,TRBV29-1,.,TRBJ2-1,.
TGTGCCAGCAGTTTTACATGGGCCTCCTACGAGCAATACTTC,CASSFTWASYEQYF,TRBV28,once,TRBJ2-7,.
TGTGCCAGCAGATCCCGGGACAGGTCTTTCTCCTACAATGAGCAGTTCTTC,CASRSRDRSFSYNEQFF,TRBV11-1,few,TRBJ2-1,TRBD1
TGTGCCGGCTCGGGCCCAGGGGGGATGAACACCGGGGAGCTGTTTTTT,CAGSGPGGMNTGELFF,TRBV2,many,TRBJ2-2,.
TGTGCCAGCTGCTTGAAAGGCTCCGTATCTGGAAACACCATATATTTT,CASCLKGSVSGNTIYF,TRBV5-4,.,TRBJ1-3,.
TGTGCCAGCAGTGGACAGGGCTCCTACGAGCATTACTTC,CASSGQGSYEHYF,TRBV5-4,.,TRBJ2-7,TRBD1
TGTGCCAGCAGCTTAGATGAGGAAAATGAACAGTTCTTC,CASSLDEENEQFF,TRBV11-3,.,TRBJ2-1,.
TGTAGCGTTAATGCAGGGGGCGCGGAGACCCAGAACTTC,CSVNAGGAETQNF,TRBV29-1,.,TRBJ2-5,TRBD1
TGTGCCAGCAGTTGCTGGTCGACAGGGAACACCGGGGAGCTGTTTTTT,CASSCWSTGNTGELFF,TRBV6-5,.,TRBJ2-2,.
TGTGCCAGCAGCTACGGACTAGTGGAAGACACAGATACGCAGTATTTT,CASSYGLVEDTDTQYF,TRBV7-8,.,TRBJ2-3,TRBD2
TGTACCAGCAGTCCTCAGGCCGCGGCCGGGGCCAACGTCCTGACTTTT,CTSSPQAAAGANVLTF,TRBV6-1,.,TRBJ2-6,.
TGTGCCATCAGTGCAACCTCAATGACTAGCAGGGGCACGGATACACAGTATTTT,CAISATSMTSRGTDTQYF,TRBV10-3,.,TRBJ2-3,.
TGTGCCAGCAGCCCTAGCTCAATCCAGGGTACTGGGCGGGAGACCCAGTACTTC,CASSPSSIQGTGRETQYF,TRBV11-2,large,TRBJ2-5,.
TGTGCCAGCAGTGAAGGCTTGGCGGGAAAGGGAAATGAGCAGTTCTTC,CASSEGLAGKGNEQFF,TRBV2,many,TRBJ2-1,.
TGTGCCATTTCCGTCGCCCGAGGGACCAGGGAGCTGTTTTTT,CAISVARGTRELFF,TRBV6-6,.,TRBJ2-2,.
TGTGCCAGCAGCTCTTGGCAGGGAGGAACCGGGGAGCTGTTTTTT,CASSSWQGGTGELFF,TRBV5-4,many,TRBJ2-2,.
TGTGCCAGCAGTGCCATAGCGGAATGGGTAAACAATGAGCAGCTCTTC,CASSAIAEWVNNEQLF,TRBV14,.,TRBJ2-1,.
TGTGCCAGCAGCCAAGATCCTGGAGATCAGCCCCAGCATTTT,CASSQDPGDQPQHF,TRBV3-1,.,TRBJ1-5,.